Presented here are 17 T cell receptor beta chains from one specimen sequenced in a study of neoadjuvant anti-PD-1 for oral cavity cancer. Time point denoted: after neoadjuvant nivolumab, at surgical resection. The data were produced by immunoSEQ multiplex PCR, yet TCRdb's version contains in-frame clones alone and is incomplete. The sample shows fewer than 25,000 clones, 45% of them seen only once. This specimen consisted of tumor tissue, obtained after nivolumab (anti-PD-1) treatment. The origin of the receptors is a person between 35 and 79 years old with oral cavity squamous cell carcinoma.

This clone appeared a few times. V and J are TRBV5-1 and TRBJ1-4; 7 bases are shared with TRBD1. CDR1 is SGHRS and CDR2 is YFSETQ in the germline V gene. This CDR3 has 16 amino acids. With V trimmed by 7 bases and J by 0 bases, 9 bases remained unmatched. The CDR3 nucleotides read TGCGCCAGCGCTAGGGACAGCACTGCAACTAATGAAAAACTGTTTTTT. The encoded protein is CASARDSTATNEKLFF.

The chain combines TRBV7-9 with TRBJ2-5, with TRBD1 matching over 8 bases. CDR1 and CDR2 (germline): SEHNR, FQNEAQ (reference sequence). The ends lost 5 bases at V and 2 bases at J; junction bases unmatched: 7. The CDR3 loop spans 15 amino acids. CDR3 coding DNA: TGTGCCAGCAGCCAAAGGACAGGGCGGCAAGAGACCCAGTACTTC. Protein product: CASSQRTGRQETQYF.

This chain joins TRBV28 and TRBJ1-2; the D is unclear. The CDR3 consists of 15 residues. V was shortened by 5 bases and J by 0 bases, with 13 bases between the two germline ends. CDR1 is MDHEN and CDR2 is SYDVKM in the germline V gene. CDR3 sequence reads: CASSPKGRANYGYTF. In nucleotides, the CDR3 is TGTGCCAGCAGTCCTAAGGGCCGCGCTAACTATGGCTACACCTTC.

V gene TRBV9 combines with J gene TRBJ1-1, with 8 bases fitting TRBD1. Germline V gene data show CDR1 as SGDLS and CDR2 as YYNGEE. The CDR3 has 16 amino acids. V lost 0 bases, J lost 0 bases, and 4 bases stayed unmatched. This chain's CDR3 is CASSVGQGALNTEAFF. The CDR3, as DNA: TGTGCCAGCAGCGTAGGTCAGGGGGCACTGAACACTGAAGCTTTCTTT.

This chain uses TRBV4-1 with TRBJ2-1; 10 nucleotides match TRBD1. The germline V gene has CDR1 MGHRA and CDR2 YSYEKL. CDR3 length: 18 amino acids. The J segment lost 0 bases and the V segment lost 4 bases, leaving 9 bases of the junction unmatched. The CDR3 spells CASSPRQGASSSYNEQFF. CDR3 nucleotides: TGCGCCAGCAGCCCCAGACAGGGGGCTTCGAGCTCCTACAATGAGCAGTTCTTC.

This clone appeared a few times. The rearrangement links TRBV30 to TRBJ1-3; unclear D gene. Germline CDR1 reads GTSNPN; CDR2 reads SVGIG (reference sequence). Trimming removed 3 bases from V and 6 bases from J, with 6 bases in between. The CDR3 sequence is 11 residues long. The CDR3 DNA is TGTGCCTGGAGGTCTCAAAACACCATATATTTT. Translation: CAWRSQNTIYF.

This clone has a handful of counts. CDR3 region: CASSGGRTEAFF. Here the CDR3 DNA reads TGTGCCAGCAGTGGGGGACGGACTGAAGCTTTCTTT. The chain couples TRBV2 to TRBJ1-1; maybe TRBD1 (5 bases). Germline V gene sequence: CDR1 SNHLY, CDR2 FYNNEI. V was shortened by 4 bases and J by 5 bases, with 8 bases between the two germline ends. CDR3 size: 12 residues.

V and J are TRBV7-2 and TRBJ2-2; no clear D gene. The germline CDR1 and CDR2 sequences are SGHTA and FQGNSA. The CDR3 runs 14 residues. The V gene lost 5 bases and the J gene lost 4 bases, with 11 bases spanning the gap. The CDR3 loop reads CASSPRLGTGELFF. In DNA, the CDR3 is TGTGCCAGCAGCCCCCGACTGGGCACCGGGGAGCTGTTTTTT.

The rearrangement uses TRBV18 and TRBJ2-7; weak D call: TRBD1 (6 bases). Trimming removed 4 bases at V and 5 bases at J, with 18 bases between. There are 15 residues in the CDR3. Germline V gene sequence: CDR1 KGHSH, CDR2 LQKENI. The CDR3 sequence is CASSQTGFRANEQYF. The CDR3 nucleotides read TGTGCCAGCTCACAAACAGGGTTCCGGGCCAACGAGCAGTACTTC.

The CDR3 loop reads CASSPYRTGNQPQHF. In DNA form, the CDR3 reads TGTGCCAGTAGTCCGTACCGGACCGGTAATCAGCCCCAGCATTTT. The chain combines TRBV19 with TRBJ1-5; D ambiguous. Per the germline V gene, CDR1 is LNHDA and CDR2 is SQIVND (reference sequence). This CDR3 is 15 amino acids long. Trimming cost V 5 bases and J 4 bases, with 15 bases left between them.

This clone was detected a few times. This chain joins TRBV4-3 and TRBJ1-2; unclear D gene. Germline V gene lookup returns CDR1 LGHNA and CDR2 YSLEER. V dropped 0 bases and J dropped 9 bases, with 17 bases sitting between them. The CDR3 has 15 residues. The CDR3: CASSQEGGRGSSYTF. DNA for the CDR3: TGCGCCAGCAGCCAAGAAGGAGGTAGAGGGTCGAGCTACACCTTC.

V and J are TRBV4-3 and TRBJ2-1, with D perhaps TRBD1 or TRBD2 (6 bases each). This CDR3 has 14 amino acids. Per the germline V gene, CDR1 is LGHNA and CDR2 is YSLEER. V was trimmed by 0 bases and J by 8 bases, leaving 11 bases between them. In nucleotides, the CDR3 is TGCGCCAGCAGCCAAGATTGGGGGGCCTATGAGCAGTTCTTC. It encodes CASSQDWGAYEQFF.

The gene calls are TRBV7-9 and TRBJ2-5; the D is unclear. This CDR3 has 15 amino acids. Trimming left V 3 bases short and J 2 bases short, with 13 bases between. Per the germline V gene, CDR1 is SEHNR and CDR2 is FQNEAQ (reference sequence). The CDR3 spells CASSFRKGSQETQYF. The CDR3 DNA reads TGTGCCAGCAGCTTTCGCAAGGGATCACAAGAGACCCAGTACTTC. Full variable domain (rest looked up from reference TRBV7-9 and TRBJ2-5): DTGVSQNPRHKITKRGQNVTFRCDPISEHNRLYWYRQTLGQGPEFLTYFQNEAQLEKSRLLSDRFSAERPKGSFSTLEIQRTEQGDSAMYLCASSFRKGSQETQYFGPGTRLLVL.

This clone has just a few counts. The chain's CDR3 is CASSPAAGGGNEQFF. CDR3 in DNA: TGTGCCAGCAGCCCGGCAGCGGGGGGTGGGAATGAGCAGTTCTTC. The chain is built from TRBV14 and TRBJ2-1; 9 bases map to TRBD2. CDR3 length: 15 amino acids. Per the germline V gene, CDR1 is SGHDN and CDR2 is FVKESK. The trim removed 4 bases at V and 7 bases at J, leaving 8 bases unmatched.

The chain couples TRBV4-1 to TRBJ1-4, with unresolved D. There are 19 residues in the CDR3. Trimming shortened V by 0 bases and J by 9 bases, and 26 bases separated the two germline ends. Per germline, CDR1 MGHRA and CDR2 YSYEKL. CDR3 nucleotides: TGCGCCAGCAGCCAAGATCCCCCTGAGCTGACCCGTGGAATGAAAAAACTGTTTTTT. Protein sequence: CASSQDPPELTRGMKKLFF.

The rearrangement joins TRBV19 to TRBJ2-5; tentative D call: TRBD1 (6 bases). Germline V gene sequence: CDR1 LNHDA, CDR2 SQIVND (reference sequence). V was shortened by 5 bases and J by 2 bases, with 18 bases between the two germline ends. CDR3 length: 16 residues. This chain's CDR3 is CASSYLPGHYQETQYF. The CDR3 region has the DNA TGTGCCAGTAGTTATCTACCGGGACACTATCAAGAGACCCAGTACTTC.

This rearrangement joins TRBV19 to TRBJ1-3; D may be TRBD1 (5 bases). Germline V lookup: CDR1 LNHDA, CDR2 SQIVND (reference sequence). The CDR3 loop spans 14 amino acids. V lost 7 bases and J lost 0, with 10 bases in between. This chain's CDR3 is CASTKDNSGNTIYF. The CDR3 coding sequence is TGTGCCAGTACCAAGGACAACTCTGGAAACACCATATATTTT.